A single sample is the source of the 3 T cell receptor beta chains below, sequenced in a study of somatic mutations in cytotoxic T cells in rheumatoid arthritis. TCRdb's table, derived via immunoSEQ multiplex PCR, lists solely in-frame clones and lacks some. The sample has roughly 18,000 clones, more than 70% seen once. The sequencing sample was made of CD8+ T cells sorted from blood. The receptors were sampled from an adult with rheumatoid arthritis.

The J gene is TRBJ1-1, the V gene TRBV10-3, with D possibly being TRBD1 (6 bases). CDR1 is ENHRY, CDR2 SYGVKD, per germline. Deletions cut 2 bases from V and 5 bases from J, with 21 bases between. CDR3 length: 17 amino acids. The DNA for the CDR3 is TGTGCCATCAGTGAGCCGCAGGTCGAGGCAGGGGAGACTGAAGCTTTCTTT. Encoded protein: CAISEPQVEAGETEAFF.

This chain joins TRBV6-1 and TRBJ1-2; the match to TRBD1 covers 7 bases. This CDR3 comprises 13 residues. The V gene's germline CDR1 is MNHNS and CDR2 SASEGT. V was clipped by 7 bases and J by 6 bases; unmatched bases: 8. The CDR3 reads CASNPRDSDGYTF. The CDR3 nucleotides read TGTGCCAGCAACCCCCGGGACAGCGATGGCTACACCTTC.

The chain has TRBV6-5 and TRBJ2-1; 7 positions match TRBD1. This CDR3 has 15 amino acids. The germline V gene encodes CDR1 MNHEY and CDR2 SVGAGI. Unmatched junction bases numbered 8, after V lost 5 bases and J lost 4 bases. The CDR3 bases are TGTGCCAGCAGTGCAGACAGGGACCTTTACAATGAGCAGTTCTTC. Amino acids: CASSADRDLYNEQFF.